The following is a T cell receptor (beta chain) sequence with its context. The trim removed 7 bases at V and 5 bases at J, leaving 11 bases unmatched. There are 15 residues in the CDR3. Germline CDR1 and CDR2: SNHLY and FYNNEI. The source of the sample is a study of tumor and adjacent non-tumor tissue in lung cancer. Overall study: Approximately 4.2 million productive TCRbeta reads were obtained per sample on average.

A modified ARM-PCR protocol with three rounds of nested PCR amplified TCRbeta. From the multiplex PCR reads, TCRdb called clonotypes with MiXCR, one entry per CDR3 protein. The sample lists 90,000 to 100,000 distinct CDR3 sequences; roughly 78% were seen once. RNA was extracted from bulk tissue without any cell sorting. This non-tumor lung sample came from over 3 cm beyond the tumor edge. V usage is TRBV2 and J usage is TRBJ2-1; 7 positions agree with TRBD2. The clonotype comes from a man aged 55 to 69 with small cell lung cancer. Material: distant non-tumor lung tissue. CDR3 amino acids: CASNGLGTIHNEQFF. CDR3 nucleotide sequence: TGTGCCAGCAACGGACTGGGGACTATACACAATGAGCAGTTCTTC.